A selection of T cell receptor beta chains follows, all from one sample in a study of T cell responses to AZD1222 COVID-19 vaccine. Repertoires were generated with immunoSEQ multiplex PCR, while TCRdb's copy carries only in-frame clones and drops some. The data show over 75,000 clones, 89% seen once. Sequencing was performed on peripheral blood, taken on day 0 of AZD1222 vaccination. The source of these receptors is an adult in good health. CDR3s include the opening cysteine and the closing phenylalanine or tryptophan.

>16|TRBJ2-3|TRBV12-5
CASGLVISGRIDTQYF
>14|TRBJ1-2|TRBV3-1/TRBV3-2
CASSSRTGLGGYTF
>13|TRBJ1-2|TRBV4-2
CASSQDRRGGYTF
>12|TRBJ1-5|TRBV15
CATSGRNQPQHF
>15|TRBJ2-7|TRBV5-5
CASSFLGTSSYEQYF
>15|TRBJ1-3|TRBV6-5
CASSYHPGPGNTIYF
>13|TRBJ1-1|TRBV10-3
CATDRDGNTEAFF
>16|TRBJ2-1|TRBV7-8
CASSLPPVYSYNEQFF
>16|TRBJ2-4|TRBV21-1
CASSNVAALAKNIQYF
>16|TRBJ2-7|TRBV11-2
CASSSLRDRGPYEQYF
>15|TRBJ2-2|TRBV30
CAWSESDRDTGELFF
>16|TRBJ1-2|TRBV4-1
CASSATTETPNYGYTF
>15|TRBJ1-5|TRBV19
CASSISGQRSERQHF
>14|TRBJ1-6|TRBV7-2
CASSLKGSNSPLHF
>15|TRBJ2-2|TRBV5-6
CASSWGQGEDGELFF
>13|TRBJ1-1|TRBV19
CASTGQVNTEAFF
>12|TRBJ1-2|TRBV5-5
CASSSDSYGYTF
>11|TRBJ2-1|TRBV6-5
CASRRGGEQFF
>13|TRBJ1-2|TRBV27
CASSLNRGIGYTF
>14|TRBJ2-3|TRBV5-6
CASSSSDYIDTQYF
>15|TRBJ2-7|TRBV5-6
CASSPIAGSFYEQYF
>15|TRBJ2-6|TRBV7-8
CASSLILGGANVLTF
>18|TRBJ2-7|TRBV28
CASSQGGGLLTVSYEQYF
>16|TRBJ2-1|TRBV7-6
CASSQYRDRGLNEQFF
>15|TRBJ2-7|TRBV6-2/TRBV6-3
CASSSPGTGNYEQYF
>14|TRBJ1-5|TRBV25-1
CASSFGDNNQPQHF
>15|TRBJ2-1|TRBV6-5
CASTRPARGGNEQFF
>14|TRBJ1-2|TRBV25-1
CASSESGSDRGYTF
>13|TRBJ1-1|TRBV18
CASSPIGGTEAFF
>15|TRBJ2-5|TRBV19
CASSMARGRGETQYF
>19|TRBJ1-6|TRBV12-1
CASSPGGTGDLLSNSPLHF
>18|TRBJ1-6|TRBV30
CAWSVPIPGSTGDSPLHF
>15|TRBJ1-4|TRBV19
CASSIQQGVHEKLFF
>15|TRBJ1-2|TRBV15
CATSRDLGVNYGYTF
>13|TRBJ1-5|TRBV30
CAYGTERNQPQHF
>13|TRBJ2-2|TRBV4-3
CASSREVRRELFF
>16|TRBJ2-2|TRBV6-4
CASPSREGVRGGELFF
>16|TRBJ2-5|TRBV25-1
CASRPLGATARETQYF
>13|TRBJ1-1|TRBV5-1
CASSFNRGTEAFF
>14|TRBJ2-3|TRBV5-1
CASSLAGGRDTQYF
>15|TRBJ2-7|TRBV7-2
CASSSAGTGAGEQYF
>14|TRBJ1-1|TRBV6-5
CASRPWTGNTEAFF
>14|TRBJ2-7|TRBV7-2
CASSVPQDSYEQYF
>12|TRBJ1-2|TRBV12-3/TRBV12-4
CASSLSISGYTF
>12|TRBJ1-6|TRBV30
CAWSPSNSPLHF
>17|TRBJ2-7|TRBV19
CASSNPLGSGGSYEQYF